Listed here are 25 T cell receptor beta chains from one sample, sequenced in a study of human T cells and chemical hapten exposure. Time point denoted: pre-sensitization, week 0. Treatment denoted: therapeutic diphenylcyclopropenone sensitization with weekly scalp DPC. In TCRdb, the RACE reads were re-called with MiXCR into one record per CDR3 protein. The sample shows about 98,000 distinct CDR3 sequences, roughly a tenth of them seen only once. The sequenced sample was whole blood, obtained in connection with sensitization to the hapten diphenylcyclopropenone (DPC). These receptors all stem from an older woman with alopecia areata. Some clones in this sample may be carry-over from other donors' samples.

The sample holds a few counts of this clonotype. This chain links TRBV20-1 with TRBJ2-4; D might be TRBD2 (6 bases). Between the trimmed V and J ends, which lost 5 bases and 0 bases, there was a span of 8 bases. The germline V gene has CDR1 DFQATT and CDR2 SNEGSKA (reference sequence). This CDR3 region has 13 residues. As DNA, the CDR3 is TGCAGTGCTGGCGGGGTAGCCAAAAACATTCAGTACTTC. Translation: CSAGGVAKNIQYF.

This clonotype was recorded at least ten times. This chain joins TRBV7-9 and TRBJ2-7; perhaps TRBD1 as D (6 bases). V dropped 3 bases and J dropped 0 bases, with 12 bases sitting between them. This CDR3 spans 15 amino acids. CDR1 is SEHNR, CDR2 FQNEAQ, per germline (reference sequence). This chain's CDR3 is CASSLAGTSSYEQYF. The CDR3 bases are TGTGCCAGCAGCTTGGCCGGGACAAGCTCCTACGAGCAGTACTTC.

This chain links TRBV30 with TRBJ2-2; perhaps TRBD2 as D (6 bases). The CDR3 runs 17 residues. Trimming cost V 6 bases and J 3 bases, with 23 bases left between them. The germline gives CDR1 GTSNPN, CDR2 SVGIG (reference sequence). The CDR3 sequence is CACPLLAESGYTGELFF. DNA of the CDR3: TGTGCCTGCCCCCTACTAGCCGAGAGCGGTTACACCGGGGAGCTGTTTTTT.

This clonotype occurred once. This sequence may be a read error, since a much larger clone differs from it by one base. CDR3 in amino acids: CASSYRGEQFF. CDR3 DNA: TGCGCCAGCAGCTACCGGGGAGAGCAGTTCTTC. V is TRBV5-1 and J is TRBJ2-1, with D possibly being TRBD2 (5 bases). The germline V and J ends were trimmed by 3 bases and 10 bases, with 8 bases remaining between them. Looked up from germline, CDR1 is SGHRS and CDR2 is YFSETQ. The CDR3 is 11 amino acids. The full variable domain, completed using reference TRBV5-1 and TRBJ2-1, is KAGVTQTPRYLIKTRGQQVTLSCSPISGHRSVSWYQQTPGQGLQFLFEYFSETQRNKGNFPGRFSGRQFSNSRSEMNVSTLELGDSALYLCASSYRGEQFFGPGTRLTVL.

This chain links TRBV12-3 or TRBV12-4 with TRBJ2-7; 7 bases are shared with TRBD2. The V gene end was trimmed by 4 bases and the J gene end by 4 bases; junction bases not matched to a gene: 4. The CDR3 spans 13 residues. CDR3: CASSYTSAYEQYF. The CDR3 DNA reads TGTGCCAGCAGTTATACTAGCGCTTACGAGCAGTACTTC.

This chain links TRBV20-1 with TRBJ1-4; no clear D gene. CDR3 length equals 12 residues. The V end was cut by 0 bases, the J end by 6 bases, with 5 bases between. Germline lookup yields CDR1 DFQATT and CDR2 SNEGSKA (reference sequence). The CDR3: CSARDLHEKLFF. The CDR3 DNA reads TGCAGTGCTAGAGATTTACATGAAAAACTGTTTTTT.

This clonotype was seen ten or more times. J is TRBJ2-5 and V is TRBV3-1; 12 nucleotides agree with TRBD2. The CDR3 extends over 15 amino acids. J was trimmed by 4 bases and V by 1 base; bases with no gene match: 1. The germline V gene has CDR1 LGHDT and CDR2 YNNKEL (reference sequence). CDR3 region: CASSQGTSGAETQYF. CDR3 coding DNA: TGTGCCAGCAGCCAAGGGACTAGCGGGGCAGAGACCCAGTACTTC.

The V call is TRBV7-2, the J call TRBJ2-3; D possibly corresponds to TRBD1 (6 bases). CDR3 size: 15 residues. CDR1 and CDR2 from the germline V gene are SGHTA and FQGNSA. Trimming took 5 bases from V and 4 from J, leaving 16 bases between them. The CDR3 spells CASSANRVKADTQYF. CDR3 in DNA: TGTGCCAGCAGCGCGAACAGGGTTAAAGCAGATACGCAGTATTTT.

There are many counts of this clonotype. The chain carries TRBV7-2 and TRBJ2-7, with 7 bases aligning to TRBD1. The CDR3 consists of 17 residues. Losses at the gene ends were 5 bases for V and 3 bases for J; bases not matched to a gene: 16. Germline V CDR1 and CDR2: SGHTA, FQGNSA. DNA of the CDR3: TGTGCCAGCAGCGTCGATTCTTCCGGGACAGAGCTCTACGAGCAGTACTTC. Translation: CASSVDSSGTELYEQYF.

J is TRBJ2-1 and V is TRBV10-3; TRBD1 matches 7 bases. The CDR3 contains 14 residues. Trimming removed 6 bases from V and 4 bases from J; junction bases left unmatched: 6. CDR1 and CDR2 (germline): ENHRY, SYGVKD. The CDR3 nucleotides are TGTGCCATCAGGGGGGACAGATATTACAATGAGCAGTTCTTC. This translates into CAIRGDRYYNEQFF.

The V gene is TRBV19, the J gene TRBJ1-5; D is uncertain. In germline, CDR1 is LNHDA, CDR2 SQIVND (reference sequence). Trimming took off 6 bases at V and 2 bases at J, with 14 bases between the two ends. There are 15 residues in the CDR3. CDR3 nucleotides: TGTGCCAGTAGACCTTCCTTGGAGCGCAATCAGCCCCAGCATTTT. Amino acids: CASRPSLERNQPQHF.

The V call is TRBV5-1, the J call TRBJ2-7; 9 positions match TRBD1. V was pared by 4 bases and J by 13 bases, with 12 bases of the junction left unmatched. From germline, CDR1 is SGHRS and CDR2 YFSETQ. CDR3 length: 13 residues. The CDR3 loop reads CASSAARPGQGYF. The DNA of the CDR3 is TGCGCCAGCAGCGCGGCACGACCGGGACAGGGATACTTC. The full variable domain, rest sourced from reference TRBV5-1 and TRBJ2-7, is KAGVTQTPRYLIKTRGQQVTLSCSPISGHRSVSWYQQTPGQGLQFLFEYFSETQRNKGNFPGRFSGRQFSNSRSEMNVSTLELGDSALYLCASSAARPGQGYFGPGTRLTVT.

This clonotype was observed at least ten times. V usage is TRBV27 and J usage is TRBJ1-5; D is ambiguous. In germline, CDR1 is MNHEY, CDR2 SMNVEV (reference sequence). Trimming removed 8 bases from V and 7 bases from J, with 15 bases in between. This CDR3 contains 13 residues. The CDR3 loop reads CASAIGSWQPQHF. As DNA, the CDR3 is TGTGCCAGCGCAATAGGTTCGTGGCAGCCCCAGCATTTT.

This clonotype has a count of ten or more. The chain employs TRBV3-1 and TRBJ1-6; D gene unclear. Germline V CDR1 and CDR2: LGHDT, YNNKEL (reference sequence). The CDR3 covers 15 residues. V was shortened by 3 bases and J by 9 bases, with 15 bases between the two germline ends. DNA of the CDR3: TGTGCCAGCAGCCAGGAGCCGCTTATAGTTTCACCCCTCCACTTT. Its translation: CASSQEPLIVSPLHF. Drawing the rest from reference TRBV3-1 and TRBJ1-6, the complete variable domain is DTAVSQTPKYLVTQMGNDKSIKCEQNLGHDTMYWYKQDSKKFLKIMFSYNNKELIINETVPNRFSPKSPDKAHLNLHINSLELGDSAVYFCASSQEPLIVSPLHFGNGTRLTVT.

V usage is TRBV10-1 and J usage is TRBJ2-1; D is perhaps TRBD2 (5 bases). Deletions cut 5 bases from V and 12 bases from J, with 11 bases between. The CDR3 totals 11 residues. CDR1 WNHNN and CDR2 SYGVQD come from the germline V gene (reference sequence). The CDR3 protein is CASSSRRGQFF. CDR3 bases: TGCGCCAGCAGTTCTCGTCGGGGGCAGTTCTTC.

The V and J genes are TRBV4-1 and TRBJ1-5; D is uncertain. There are 15 residues in the CDR3. V was pared by 1 base and J by 4 bases, with 11 bases between. Germline CDR1 MGHRA, CDR2 YSYEKL. The CDR3 here is CASSQGAVVNQPQHF. DNA of the CDR3: TGCGCCAGCAGCCAAGGGGCCGTGGTGAATCAGCCCCAGCATTTT.

V is TRBV11-1 and J is TRBJ2-5; 9 nucleotides match TRBD2. J was trimmed by 4 bases and V by 1 base; bases with no gene match: 7. The germline V gene encodes CDR1 SGHAT and CDR2 FQDESV (reference sequence). The CDR3 covers 16 residues. The CDR3 loop reads CASSLGGGGAGETQYF. CDR3 in DNA: TGTGCCAGCAGCTTAGGTGGCGGGGGGGCCGGAGAGACCCAGTACTTC.

The chain links TRBV5-1 to TRBJ2-3; D is possibly TRBD1 or TRBD2 (5 bases each). Per germline, CDR1 SGHRS and CDR2 YFSETQ. The V end was cut by 7 bases, the J end by 1 base, with 16 bases between. The CDR3 sequence is 15 residues long. The CDR3 is CASFRGNSGTDTQYF. DNA of the CDR3: TGCGCCAGCTTTAGGGGTAATAGCGGCACAGATACGCAGTATTTT. Based on the CDR3 plus reference TRBV5-1 and TRBJ2-3, the full variable domain is KAGVTQTPRYLIKTRGQQVTLSCSPISGHRSVSWYQQTPGQGLQFLFEYFSETQRNKGNFPGRFSGRQFSNSRSEMNVSTLELGDSALYLCASFRGNSGTDTQYFGPGTRLTVL.

This clonotype was seen many times. The rearrangement joins TRBV7-3 to TRBJ2-3; TRBD2 agrees at 7 bases. Per the germline V gene, CDR1 is SGHTA and CDR2 is FQGTGA. CDR3 length equals 17 residues. V gave up 4 bases and J gave up 3 bases; unmatched junction bases: 13. This CDR3 is CASSSSARGEGTDTQYF. CDR3 sequence (DNA): TGTGCCAGCAGCTCGTCGGCGCGAGGGGAGGGGACAGATACGCAGTATTTT.

This clonotype was counted at least ten times. This chain uses TRBV12-3 or TRBV12-4 with TRBJ2-7, with 9 nucleotides matching TRBD1. V shed 5 bases, J shed 4 bases, and the junction held 9 bases outside the gene matches. The CDR3 sequence is 15 residues long. The CDR3, as DNA: TGTGCCAGCAGTGACCCCGGACAGGGGATGTACGAGCAGTACTTC. This sequence encodes CASSDPGQGMYEQYF.

The chain employs TRBV10-2 and TRBJ2-3; 14 bases match TRBD2. Unmatched junction bases numbered 13, after V lost 4 bases and J lost 4 bases. CDR3 length: 19 amino acids. Germline loops: CDR1 WSHSY, CDR2 SAAADI. Here the CDR3 reads CASSVVLGTSGGRPDTQYF. In DNA, the CDR3 is TGCGCCAGCAGTGTGGTCCTTGGGACTAGCGGGGGTAGGCCAGATACGCAGTATTTT.

DNA of the CDR3: TGTGCCAGCAGTGCACGCGGGGGGGTAGAGACCCAGTACTTC. Translating gives CASSARGGVETQYF. The rearrangement links TRBV12-3 or TRBV12-4 to TRBJ2-5, with TRBD2 matching over 9 bases. The J segment lost 4 bases and the V segment lost 5 bases, leaving 5 bases of the junction unmatched. There are 14 residues in the CDR3.

This clonotype was picked up many times. V is TRBV29-1 and J is TRBJ2-1; either TRBD1 or TRBD2 may supply D (7 bases each). CDR1 is SQVTM, CDR2 ANQGSEA, per germline. The germline V and J ends were trimmed by 7 bases and 6 bases, with 16 bases remaining between them. This CDR3 contains 13 residues. CDR3 protein: CSGQQGRVNEQFF. CDR3 in DNA: TGCAGCGGACAACAGGGGAGGGTCAATGAGCAGTTCTTC.

This clonotype was seen more than once but under ten times. This chain connects TRBV11-2 to TRBJ2-2; 8 bases are shared with TRBD1. Unmatched junction bases numbered 4, after V lost 2 bases and J lost 5 bases. The length of the CDR3 is 15 residues. Germline V gene data show CDR1 as SGHAT and CDR2 as FQNNGV. The CDR3 nucleotides read TGTGCCAGCAGCTTACAGGGGGCGCAGACCGGGGAGCTGTTTTTT. Amino acid sequence: CASSLQGAQTGELFF.

There are a few counts of this clonotype. This chain connects TRBV12-3 or TRBV12-4 to TRBJ2-1; 11 nucleotides align to TRBD2. With V trimmed by 2 bases and J by 8 bases, 8 bases remained unmatched. This CDR3 has 16 residues. CDR3 sequence (DNA): TGTGCCAGCAGTTTAAGACTAGCGGGGACCCTTGATGAGCAGTTCTTC. This translates into CASSLRLAGTLDEQFF.